This entry is about one T cell receptor beta chain. This clone was observed a single time. Its antigen is still unknown. Base quality data are lacking; no much larger clone is found one base away. TCRbeta CDR3 regions were amplified from genomic DNA by means of the immunoSEQ Assay, a bias-controlled multiplex PCR. Per the authors' processing: Nucleated cell counts per sample were estimated from amplification of reference gene primers within the assay. Sequence reads were collapsed and filtered to measure the absolute abundance of every unique TCRbeta CDR3 rearrangement. Productive Simpson clonality was computed per sample as the square root of Simpson's diversity index over productive rearrangements. Here the immuneACCESS table is served through TCRdb, limited to in-frame sequences with V and J called. Missing clones are a known gap in these copies; in checked studies unresolved V genes cover under half, and the rest lacks a known reason. V, J and clone size were drawn from that table, and D and trimming were deduced from the DNA. The sample has about 220,000 clones on record, less than 90% of them singletons. Approximately 2.7% of the sample lies in the top ten.

This sample stems from a study of blood T cell repertoires in COVID-19 (dated by TCRdb to 2019 to 2021). With regard to the full study: Collaborator samples came from the United States, Italy and Spain and covered acute and convalescent phases of COVID-19. The prospective study material was composed of cDNA or gDNA derived from T cells, B-cell-depleted T cells, or PBMCs. Subjects who had been exposed to COVID-19, were actively infected with it, or had recovered from it provided the deeply sampled blood TCRbeta repertoires that made up the dataset. The repertoires were released in a freely available public database meant as a resource for research on the immune response to SARS-CoV-2. The samples were drawn from two sources: the first 160 participants of the ongoing ImmuneRACE study, and fewer than 1,500 subjects contributed by 6 global collaborators. A de-identified subject ID, COVID-19 status, age in years and sex were almost always included in the sample metadata. Where available, HLA class I and class II types were obtained from metadata supplied by the sample provider rather than from assay-based typing.

Summary of the overall study and its limitations: The amount of clinical and demographic metadata varied by source and participant and was provided uncurated.

Enrolling through a virtual design, the prospective study's participants ranged in age from roughly 18 to 90 years and lived across some 22 United States geographic areas. Cohort assignment in the prospective study relied on participant-reported clinical history from a screening survey and a study questionnaire. ImmuneRACE Cohort 3 recovered participants were defined by two consecutive negative NP/OP PCR tests, healthcare professional clearance, or symptom resolution. Mobile phlebotomists in the prospective study collected whole blood, serum and a nasopharyngeal or oropharyngeal swab from every participant. Over a roughly two-month period, participants in the prospective study had the option of providing additional blood draws and questionnaires. Before DNA extraction, blood samples from the prospective study were shipped at room temperature or frozen. The sequence was collected from a woman in her 30s who had recovered from COVID-19. The sequenced material came from PBMCs or T cells enriched from blood (not recorded which).

The sequenced DNA is TGCGCCAGCAGCTTGGGTGGGCGCATGGAGACCCAGTACTTC. This sequence encodes CASSLGGRMETQYF. Recombination linked TRBV5-1 to TRBJ2-5; there is no confident call for the D gene. Reading from cysteine to phenylalanine, the CDR3 counts 14 amino acids. Here the CDR3 DNA is all that survives: 42 bases in frame from base 1. In the germline V gene, CDR1 corresponds to SGHRS and CDR2 to YFSETQ. The V end loses 0 bases and the J end loses 5 bases, and a stretch of 11 bases separates them.